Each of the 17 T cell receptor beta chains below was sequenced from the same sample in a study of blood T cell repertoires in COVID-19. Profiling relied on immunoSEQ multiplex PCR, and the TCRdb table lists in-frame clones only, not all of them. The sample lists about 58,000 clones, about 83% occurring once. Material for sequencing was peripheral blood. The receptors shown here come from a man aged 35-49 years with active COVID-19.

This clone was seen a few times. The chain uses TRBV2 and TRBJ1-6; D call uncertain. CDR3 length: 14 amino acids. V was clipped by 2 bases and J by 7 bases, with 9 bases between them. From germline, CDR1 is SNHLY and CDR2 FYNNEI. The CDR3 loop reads CASSEMSENSPLHF. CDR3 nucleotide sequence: TGTGCCAGCAGTGAAATGAGCGAGAATTCACCCCTCCACTTT.

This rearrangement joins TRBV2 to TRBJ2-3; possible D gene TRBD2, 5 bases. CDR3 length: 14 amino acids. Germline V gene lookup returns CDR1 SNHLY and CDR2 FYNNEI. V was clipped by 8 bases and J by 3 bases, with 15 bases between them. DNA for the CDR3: TGTGCCAGCGAAGAACTAGAAGCTACAGATACGCAGTATTTT. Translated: CASEELEATDTQYF. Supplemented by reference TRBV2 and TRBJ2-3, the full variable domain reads EPEVTQTPSHQVTQMGQEVILRCVPISNHLYFYWYRQILGQKVEFLVSFYNNEISEKSEIFDDQFSVERPDGSNFTLKIRSTKLEDSAMYFCASEELEATDTQYFGPGTRLTVL.

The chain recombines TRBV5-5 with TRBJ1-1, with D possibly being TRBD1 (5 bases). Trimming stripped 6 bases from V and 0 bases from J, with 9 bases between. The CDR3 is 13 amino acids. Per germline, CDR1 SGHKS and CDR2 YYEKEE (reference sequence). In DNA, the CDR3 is TGTGCCAGCAAGGACAATTTGAACACTGAAGCTTTCTTT. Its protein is CASKDNLNTEAFF.

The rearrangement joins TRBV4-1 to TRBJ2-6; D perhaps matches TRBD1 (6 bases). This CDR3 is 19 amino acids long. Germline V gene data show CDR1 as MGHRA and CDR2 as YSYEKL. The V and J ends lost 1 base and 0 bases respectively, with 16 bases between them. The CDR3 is CASSQVGGQINSGANVLTF. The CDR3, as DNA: TGCGCCAGCAGCCAAGTAGGAGGACAGATTAACTCTGGGGCCAACGTCCTGACTTTC.

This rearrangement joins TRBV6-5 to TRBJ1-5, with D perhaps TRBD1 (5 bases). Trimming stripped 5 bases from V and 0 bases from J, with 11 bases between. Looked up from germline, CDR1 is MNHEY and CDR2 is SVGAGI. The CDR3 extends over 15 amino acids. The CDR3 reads CASSPGIYSNQPQHF. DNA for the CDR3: TGTGCCAGCAGTCCAGGGATCTATAGCAATCAGCCCCAGCATTTT.

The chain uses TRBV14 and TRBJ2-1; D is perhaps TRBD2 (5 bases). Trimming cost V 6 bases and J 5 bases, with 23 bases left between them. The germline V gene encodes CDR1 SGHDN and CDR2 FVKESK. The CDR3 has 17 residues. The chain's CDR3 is CASRSFGGGEIDNEQFF. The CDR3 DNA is TGTGCCAGCAGGAGTTTCGGAGGAGGCGAAATAGACAATGAGCAGTTCTTC.

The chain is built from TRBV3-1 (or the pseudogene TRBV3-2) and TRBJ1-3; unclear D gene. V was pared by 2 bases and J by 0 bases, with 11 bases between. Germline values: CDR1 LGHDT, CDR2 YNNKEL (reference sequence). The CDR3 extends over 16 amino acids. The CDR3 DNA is TGTGCCAGCAGCCAAACCACGTTAGTCTCTGGAAACACCATATATTTT. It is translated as CASSQTTLVSGNTIYF.

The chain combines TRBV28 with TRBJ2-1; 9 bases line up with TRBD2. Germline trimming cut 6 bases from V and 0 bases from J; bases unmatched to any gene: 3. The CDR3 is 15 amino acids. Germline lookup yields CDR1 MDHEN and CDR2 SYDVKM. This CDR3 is CASRLSGSSYNEQFF. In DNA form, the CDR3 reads TGTGCCAGCAGACTTAGCGGGAGCTCCTACAATGAGCAGTTCTTC.

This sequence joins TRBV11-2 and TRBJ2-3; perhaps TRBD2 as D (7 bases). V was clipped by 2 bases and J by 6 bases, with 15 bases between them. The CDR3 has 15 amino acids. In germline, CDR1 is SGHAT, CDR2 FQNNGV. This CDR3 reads CASSLNTGGGDTQYF. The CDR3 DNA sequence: TGTGCCAGCAGCTTAAATACGGGGGGCGGGGATACGCAGTATTTT.

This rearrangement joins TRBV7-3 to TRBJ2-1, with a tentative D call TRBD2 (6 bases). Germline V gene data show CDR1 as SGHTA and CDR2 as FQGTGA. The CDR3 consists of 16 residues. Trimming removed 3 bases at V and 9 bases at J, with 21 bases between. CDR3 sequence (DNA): TGTGCCAGCAGCTTCTCGGGACTCCCCCCCTTTGGTGAGCAGTTCTTC. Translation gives CASSFSGLPPFGEQFF.

DNA of the CDR3: TGTGCCAGCAGTGCAGGGGGTTCCGGGCAGCCCCAGCATTTT. This codes for CASSAGGSGQPQHF. The rearrangement uses TRBV2 and TRBJ1-5, with TRBD1 matching 7 bases. This CDR3 has 14 amino acids. Germline CDR1 and CDR2: SNHLY and FYNNEI. Losses at the gene ends were 4 bases for V and 7 bases for J; bases not matched to a gene: 7. Filled out from reference TRBV2 and TRBJ1-5, the complete variable domain reads EPEVTQTPSHQVTQMGQEVILRCVPISNHLYFYWYRQILGQKVEFLVSFYNNEISEKSEIFDDQFSVERPDGSNFTLKIRSTKLEDSAMYFCASSAGGSGQPQHFGDGTRLSIL.

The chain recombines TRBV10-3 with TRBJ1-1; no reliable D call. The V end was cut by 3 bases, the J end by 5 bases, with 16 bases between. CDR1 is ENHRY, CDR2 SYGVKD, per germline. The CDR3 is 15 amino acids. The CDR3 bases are TGTGCCATCAGTGACTCCTCCGTTGATCAGACTGAAGCTTTCTTT. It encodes CAISDSSVDQTEAFF.

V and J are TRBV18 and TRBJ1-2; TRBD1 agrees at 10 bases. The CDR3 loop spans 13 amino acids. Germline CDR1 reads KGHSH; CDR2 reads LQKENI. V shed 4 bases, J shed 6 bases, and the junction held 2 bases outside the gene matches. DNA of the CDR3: TGTGCCAGCTCACAGACAGGGGGCGATGGCTACACCTTC. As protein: CASSQTGGDGYTF.

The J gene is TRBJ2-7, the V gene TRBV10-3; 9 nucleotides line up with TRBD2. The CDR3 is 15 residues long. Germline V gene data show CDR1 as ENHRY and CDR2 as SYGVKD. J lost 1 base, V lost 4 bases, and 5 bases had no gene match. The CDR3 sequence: CAISGSSGVSYEQYF. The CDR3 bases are TGTGCCATCAGTGGATCTAGCGGGGTGTCCTACGAGCAGTACTTC.

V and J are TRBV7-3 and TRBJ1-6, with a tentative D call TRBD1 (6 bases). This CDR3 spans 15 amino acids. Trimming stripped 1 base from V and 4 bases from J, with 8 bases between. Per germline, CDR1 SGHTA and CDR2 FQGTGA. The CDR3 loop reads CASSLSGQYNSPLHF. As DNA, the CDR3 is TGTGCCAGCAGCTTAAGCGGACAGTATAATTCACCCCTCCACTTT.

In nucleotides, the CDR3 is TGTGCCAGCGATAATGGTGTGGGCAAAAATGGCTACACCTTC. Encoded protein: CASDNGVGKNGYTF. J is TRBJ1-2 and V is TRBV6-5, with unresolved D. The CDR3 length is 14 residues. Germline V gene sequence: CDR1 MNHEY, CDR2 SVGAGI. V was clipped by 8 bases and J by 6 bases, with 19 bases between them.

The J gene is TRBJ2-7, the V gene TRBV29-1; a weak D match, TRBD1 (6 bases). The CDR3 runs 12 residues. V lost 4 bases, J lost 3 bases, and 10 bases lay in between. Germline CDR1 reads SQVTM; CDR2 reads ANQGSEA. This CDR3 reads CSVAVGGYEQYF. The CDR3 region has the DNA TGCAGCGTTGCGGTAGGGGGCTACGAGCAGTACTTC.